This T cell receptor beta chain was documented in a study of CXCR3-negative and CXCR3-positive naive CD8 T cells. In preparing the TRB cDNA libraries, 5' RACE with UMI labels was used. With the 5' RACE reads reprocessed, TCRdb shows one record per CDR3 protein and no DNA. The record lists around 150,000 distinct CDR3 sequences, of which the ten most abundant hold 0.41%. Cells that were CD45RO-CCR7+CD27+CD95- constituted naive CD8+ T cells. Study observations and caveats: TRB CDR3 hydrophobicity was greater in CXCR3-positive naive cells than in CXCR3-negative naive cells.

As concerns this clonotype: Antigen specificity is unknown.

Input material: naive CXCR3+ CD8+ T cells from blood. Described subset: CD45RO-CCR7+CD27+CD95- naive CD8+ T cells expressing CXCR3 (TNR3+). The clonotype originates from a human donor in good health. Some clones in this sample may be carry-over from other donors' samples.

CDR3 residues: CASSPIYRNNEKLFF. The chain joins TRBV28 to TRBJ1-4. This CDR3 is 15 amino acids long. Germline CDR1 MDHEN, CDR2 SYDVKM.